The 18 T cell receptor beta chains given below trace back to one sample, sequenced in a study of OX40 agonist ivuxolimab in advanced cancers. Here immunoSEQ multiplex PCR was the method, and the copy in TCRdb shows in-frame clones only, minus some. The sample lists approximately 70,000 clones; 83% were seen once. Sequencing was performed on CD4+ or CD8+ T cells sorted from blood, taken in a trial of the OX40 agonist ivuxolimab. The source is an adult with an advanced solid tumor such as melanoma, head and neck, liver or kidney cancer.

This rearrangement joins TRBV29-1 to TRBJ1-2; D is unclear. The germline CDR1 and CDR2 sequences are SQVTM and ANQGSEA. The CDR3 has 14 amino acids. The germline V and J ends were trimmed by 3 bases and 4 bases, with 15 bases remaining between them. The CDR3 DNA is TGCAGCGTTGACCCCGGAGGGCTCGGCTATGGCTACACCTTC. Amino acid sequence: CSVDPGGLGYGYTF.

The CDR3 is CASSLWQDTYGYTF. CDR3 nucleotides: TGTGCCAGCAGTTTATGGCAGGATACTTATGGCTACACCTTC. The chain couples TRBV28 to TRBJ1-2; D uncertain. Germline CDR1 MDHEN, CDR2 SYDVKM. V lost 0 bases and J lost 5, with 10 bases in between. This CDR3 contains 14 residues.

The rearrangement joins TRBV9 to TRBJ1-5; unclear D gene. Trimming took 0 bases from V and 9 from J, leaving 13 bases between them. The germline V gene encodes CDR1 SGDLS and CDR2 YYNGEE. The CDR3 has 14 amino acids. The CDR3 reads CASSVGWGERPQHF. DNA of the CDR3: TGTGCCAGCAGCGTAGGGTGGGGAGAGCGGCCCCAGCATTTT.

This clone appeared a few times. V usage is TRBV4-1 and J usage is TRBJ1-1, with D unclear. CDR1 and CDR2 (germline): MGHRA, YSYEKL. V lost 0 bases and J lost 0, with 5 bases in between. There are 14 residues in the CDR3. CDR3 coding DNA: TGCGCCAGCAGCCAAGAGACCATGAACACTGAAGCTTTCTTT. Translating gives CASSQETMNTEAFF.

The chain couples TRBV25-1 to TRBJ1-4; 7 bases are shared with TRBD1. The CDR3 covers 15 residues. The V and J ends lost 4 bases and 8 bases, in that order; junction bases with no gene match: 10. Germline V CDR1 and CDR2: MGHDK, SYGVNS. The CDR3 DNA reads TGTGCCAGCAGTGCCTATGACAGGGAGAGGGAAAAACTGTTTTTT. Residues: CASSAYDREREKLFF.

This chain joins TRBV11-3 and TRBJ1-3, with a weak D call TRBD1 (5 bases). There are 14 residues in the CDR3. Germline V lookup: CDR1 SGHNT, CDR2 YENEEA. V was shortened by 5 bases and J by 4 bases, with 12 bases between the two germline ends. The CDR3 nucleotides read TGTGCCAGCAGCCCTGGGGCTCTCGGAAACACCATATATTTT. Its translation is CASSPGALGNTIYF.

The chain has TRBV15 and TRBJ1-2, with TRBD1 matching over 9 bases. The V and J ends lost 0 bases and 0 bases, in that order; junction bases with no gene match: 2. CDR3 length equals 16 residues. Per the germline V gene, CDR1 is LNHNV and CDR2 is YYDKDF (reference sequence). CDR3 in amino acids: CATSREGQGTNYGYTF. The CDR3 nucleotides are TGTGCCACCAGCAGAGAAGGACAGGGGACTAACTATGGCTACACCTTC.

CDR3 sequence reads: CASSSGFGTDYNEQFF. CDR3 bases: TGCGCCAGCAGCTCGGGATTCGGGACAGATTACAATGAGCAGTTCTTC. The V and J genes are TRBV5-1 and TRBJ2-1, with TRBD1 identical over 7 bases. This CDR3 has 16 residues. Germline V gene lookup returns CDR1 SGHRS and CDR2 YFSETQ. V lost 3 bases and J lost 4; bases outside the gene matches: 10. Full variable domain (rest looked up from reference TRBV5-1 and TRBJ2-1): KAGVTQTPRYLIKTRGQQVTLSCSPISGHRSVSWYQQTPGQGLQFLFEYFSETQRNKGNFPGRFSGRQFSNSRSEMNVSTLELGDSALYLCASSSGFGTDYNEQFFGPGTRLTVL.

The chain couples TRBV6-5 to TRBJ1-1; 8 bases are shared with TRBD1. Germline V gene lookup returns CDR1 MNHEY and CDR2 SVGAGI. V lost 6 bases and J lost 9; bases outside the gene matches: 12. The CDR3 covers 14 residues. The CDR3 region is CASRPGTGSNQAFF. In DNA, the CDR3 is TGTGCCAGCAGACCAGGGACAGGCAGTAATCAAGCTTTCTTT.

The rearrangement links TRBV18 to TRBJ2-5, with a possible D match to TRBD1 (6 bases). Deletions cut 5 bases from V and 2 bases from J, with 12 bases between. Per the germline V gene, CDR1 is KGHSH and CDR2 is LQKENI. CDR3 length: 14 residues. The CDR3 region is CASSSTGGQETQYF. Written as DNA, the CDR3 is TGTGCCAGCTCATCGACAGGTGGTCAAGAGACCCAGTACTTC. Looking up the rest from reference TRBV18 and TRBJ2-5 gives the full variable domain: NAGVMQNPRHLVRRRGQEARLRCSPMKGHSHVYWYRQLPEEGLKFMVYLQKENIIDESGMPKERFSAEFPKEGPSILRIQQVVRGDSAAYFCASSSTGGQETQYFGPGTRLLVL.

This clone showed up just a few times. The chain combines TRBV7-9 with TRBJ2-7; the D is unclear. Per germline, CDR1 SEHNR and CDR2 FQNEAQ (reference sequence). V was trimmed by 4 bases and J by 5 bases, leaving 12 bases between them. The CDR3 consists of 13 residues. CDR3 region: CASSSPRLDEQYF. Written as DNA, the CDR3 is TGTGCCAGCAGCTCGCCCAGGCTCGACGAGCAGTACTTC.

The rearrangement links TRBV5-4 to TRBJ2-1, with D tentatively TRBD1 (5 bases). The CDR3 is 14 amino acids. V lost 6 bases and J 8 bases, leaving 18 bases between the germline ends. Germline values: CDR1 SGHNT, CDR2 YYREEE (reference sequence). The CDR3 sequence is CASTLPGRVDEQFF. CDR3 DNA: TGTGCCAGCACCCTCCCGGGCAGGGTCGATGAGCAGTTCTTC.

The CDR3 nucleotides are TGTGCCAGCAGCAAGCAGACAGGGGCCATAGCTTGGGCTGGCTACACCTTC. Its protein is CASSKQTGAIAWAGYTF. The chain combines TRBV7-2 with TRBJ1-2, with TRBD1 matching 8 bases. The junction had 18 bases not matched to a gene; V was cut back by 5 bases and J by 7 bases. CDR1 is SGHTA, CDR2 FQGNSA, per germline. The CDR3 has 17 residues.

V and J are TRBV19 and TRBJ1-2; D uncertain. Germline CDR1 and CDR2: LNHDA and SQIVND (reference sequence). Trimming left V 3 bases short and J 7 bases short, with 15 bases between. There are 14 residues in the CDR3. CDR3 sequence (DNA): TGTGCCAGTAGTATTGCGGACGTGAAAACTGGCTACACCTTC. This sequence encodes CASSIADVKTGYTF.

This clone was seen a few times. This rearrangement joins TRBV6-6 to TRBJ2-1, with 11 positions matching TRBD2. Germline values: CDR1 MNHNY, CDR2 SVGAGI (reference sequence). This CDR3 has 16 amino acids. The trim removed 0 bases at V and 9 bases at J, leaving 7 bases unmatched. CDR3 DNA: TGTGCCAGCAGTTACTCTATAGCGGGGGGGCCACGTGAGCAGTTCTTC. Translated, it gives CASSYSIAGGPREQFF.

CDR3 DNA: TGTGCCTGGACCGGGGGGAAGTACGAGCAGTACTTC. Its protein product is CAWTGGKYEQYF. V is TRBV30 and J is TRBJ2-7; 7 positions match TRBD2. CDR1 is GTSNPN, CDR2 SVGIG, per germline (reference sequence). The CDR3 runs 12 residues. The ends lost 4 bases at V and 4 bases at J; junction bases unmatched: 4.

In this sample, this clone turned up once. The chain recombines TRBV7-2 with TRBJ2-5; D might be TRBD2 (7 bases). This CDR3 is 14 amino acids long. CDR1 and CDR2 from the germline V gene are SGHTA and FQGNSA. Trimming shortened V by 2 bases and J by 4 bases, and 11 bases separated the two germline ends. The CDR3 here is CASSLRGRAETQYF. CDR3 coding DNA: TGTGCCAGCAGCTTAAGGGGGAGGGCAGAGACCCAGTACTTC.

This clone was observed once. The chain links TRBV2 to TRBJ2-2; D uncertain. CDR3 length: 13 amino acids. V was trimmed by 3 bases and J by 5 bases, leaving 7 bases between them. The V gene's germline CDR1 is SNHLY and CDR2 FYNNEI. CDR3 bases: TGTGCCAGCAGTGAGTCGAGGACCGGGGAGCTGTTTTTT. Translating gives CASSESRTGELFF. Complete variable domain (other parts from reference TRBV2 and TRBJ2-2): EPEVTQTPSHQVTQMGQEVILRCVPISNHLYFYWYRQILGQKVEFLVSFYNNEISEKSEIFDDQFSVERPDGSNFTLKIRSTKLEDSAMYFCASSESRTGELFFGEGSRLTVL.